The T cell receptor beta chain described here comes from a study of T-cell reconstitution after alpha-beta-depleted transplantation in children. The authors prepared the TCRbeta library with unique molecular identifiers. From the PCR reads, TCRdb called clonotypes with MiXCR, one entry per CDR3 protein. The sample holds 500,000 to 650,000 distinct CDR3 sequences, over 9.5% seen once. Trimming pared 6 bases from V and 9 bases from J, leaving 18 bases between. Germline CDR1 LNHDA, CDR2 SQIVND (reference sequence). The CDR3 length is 14 residues. The receptor was derived from a female patient aged 2-10 years who had a stem cell transplant for aplastic anemia, so the T cells may come from the graft donor. The sequencing here drew on PBMCs, mostly from graft donor cells, taken 180 days after TCRalphabeta/CD19-depleted stem cell transplant. The chain joins TRBV19 to TRBJ2-1, with unresolved D. CDR3: CASRGVGKRSEQFF. In nucleotides, the CDR3 is TGTGCCAGTAGAGGAGTAGGGAAAAGGAGTGAGCAGTTCTTC.